The clone carrying this T cell receptor beta chain was observed a few times. This entry is derived from a study of blood T cell repertoires in COVID-19. Original processing methods: Amplification of reference gene primers was used by the study to estimate nucleated cell counts. TCRdb's copy holds only in-frame clones and misses some; the assay was immunoSEQ multiplex PCR. D and trimming come from the DNA, and the V and J calls and clone size come from that table. The table records under 300,000 clones, 80% to 85% of them present only once. Germline V gene lookup returns CDR1 SEHNR and CDR2 FQNEAQ (reference sequence). Trimming left V 3 bases short and J 0 bases short, with 18 bases between. This CDR3 has 18 amino acids.

Material: peripheral blood. The receptor was isolated from a woman in her 40s who had recovered from COVID-19. This chain links TRBV7-9 with TRBJ1-5; TRBD1 might be the D (6 bases). The CDR3 coding sequence is TGTGCCAGCAGCTTCTGGCAGGGCCAGGGGAATAGCAATCAGCCCCAGCATTTT. Translated, it gives CASSFWQGQGNSNQPQHF.